A selection of T cell receptor beta chains follows, all from one sample in a study of T cells after yellow fever vaccination. From the 5' RACE reads, TCRdb called clonotypes with MiXCR, one entry per CDR3 protein. The repertoire holds 450,000 to 550,000 distinct CDR3 sequences, with about a fifth as singletons. Sequencing was performed on PBMCs, taken approximately 22 days after the first yellow fever vaccination. These receptors originate from a man younger than 35 who received the YFV17D yellow fever vaccine. Both conserved end residues are trimmed from each CDR3. Some rows mark clone size as missing; the rest say once, few, many or name a class of expanded clone.

V gene	clone size	CDR3 protein
TRBV11-2	NA	ASSSGTSQNNSPLH
TRBV12-5	NA	ASGWGGNTEAF
TRBV29-1	many	SVARGGLSSTSTDTQY
TRBV15	NA	ATSRIRDDTQY
TRBV12-3/TRBV12-4	few	ASSSGTGGFDTEAF
TRBV28	few	ASTSGTGGWDQPQH
TRBV20-1	once	SAGSGERYGYT
TRBV20-1	NA	SATGLAGHNEQF
TRBV24-1	many	ATSDLLADTGELF
TRBV27	few	ASSPAGGRGRREAF
TRBV9	NA	ATQPEINEKLF
TRBV4-3	many	ASSQLRSQNTEAF
TRBV5-1	NA	ASSWGERGGQETQY
TRBV15	few	ATKGFGTEAF
TRBV5-5	NA	ASSWAGGGPNTEAF
TRBV7-8	NA	ASSLTGTGVEPQH
TRBV4-1	NA	ASSQDSAGPYEQY
TRBV20-1	NA	SATPSGNTIY
TRBV12-3/TRBV12-4	many	ASCPPGLAQY
TRBV5-1	few	ASSQRTAAGENSPLH
TRBV3-1	NA	ASRVQGSEKLF
TRBV6-4	NA	ASSETSRATDTQY
TRBV7-3	few	ASSSSRQGPTGELF
TRBV12-3/TRBV12-4	few	ASSLGQGALGYT
TRBV5-1	NA	ASRTEGDSGNTIY
TRBV12-3/TRBV12-4	NA	ASRFTGKETQY
TRBV2	NA	ASSEAPGAEQF
TRBV5-1	NA	ASSSTATSGANVLT
TRBV4-1	NA	ASSQALAAFYEQY
TRBV7-6	NA	ASSRSGDRGHYEQY
TRBV7-2	NA	ARSPGGVSGETQH
TRBV12-3/TRBV12-4	NA	ASSFGLGLGGNIQY
TRBV24-1	few	ATNRETQY
TRBV28	few	ASTLGGSEKETQY